A single sample is the source of the 30 T cell receptor beta chains below, sequenced in a study of Ad26.COV2.S vaccination and SARS-CoV-2 variants. Clones were sequenced by immunoSEQ multiplex PCR, and TCRdb holds only the in-frame ones, with some missing. In the table there are under 550,000 clones, 88% of which are singletons. The treatment: some 19 received Ad26.COV2.S at low or high dose, single or two shots; 5 received placebo; per-sample allocation not given. The samples date from day 63 after the first vaccine or placebo injection. The sample was peripheral blood, taken in a trial of Ad26.COV2.S vaccine versus placebo. The source is a person aged 18 to 59 who received the Ad26.COV2.S COVID-19 vaccine or a placebo.

The chain couples TRBV27 to TRBJ2-7; 11 bases match TRBD1. Germline V gives CDR1 MNHEY, CDR2 SMNVEV (reference sequence). The junction had 5 bases not matched to a gene; V was cut back by 6 bases and J by 4 bases. The CDR3 runs 14 residues. Here the CDR3 reads CASRRGQGVYEQYF. The CDR3 DNA reads as TGTGCCAGCAGGCGGGGACAGGGGGTATACGAGCAGTACTTC.

The chain links TRBV11-2 to TRBJ2-2; 11 nucleotides match TRBD1. CDR1 is SGHAT and CDR2 is FQNNGV in the germline V gene. The CDR3 has 16 residues. J lost 5 bases, V lost 5 bases, and 7 bases had no gene match. The CDR3 reads CASSPRGDRGTGELFF. CDR3 DNA sequence: TGTGCCAGCAGCCCTCGAGGGGACAGGGGGACCGGGGAGCTGTTTTTT. Using reference TRBV11-2 and TRBJ2-2 for the parts outside the CDR3, the full variable domain is EAGVAQSPRYKIIEKRQSVAFWCNPISGHATLYWYQQILGQGPKLLIQFQNNGVVDDSQLPKDRFSAERLKGVDSTLKIQPAKLEDSAVYLCASSPRGDRGTGELFFGEGSRLTVL.

The rearrangement uses TRBV6-5 and TRBJ1-2; D perhaps matches TRBD1 (5 bases). V gave up 7 bases and J gave up 4 bases, with 19 bases separating them. Per germline, CDR1 MNHEY and CDR2 SVGAGI. The CDR3 sequence is 15 residues long. CDR3 in amino acids: CASIEGWGSAYGYTF. CDR3 bases: TGTGCCAGCATAGAGGGTTGGGGGAGCGCCTATGGCTACACCTTC.

The chain is built from TRBV6-6 and TRBJ1-2; D not certain. CDR1 and CDR2 from the germline V gene are MNHNY and SVGAGI (reference sequence). Trimming pared 0 bases from V and 4 bases from J, leaving 15 bases between. The CDR3 runs 16 residues. The CDR3 is CASSYSDRPYPYGYTF. The CDR3, as DNA: TGTGCCAGCAGTTACTCGGACCGTCCTTACCCCTATGGCTACACCTTC.

The V call is TRBV4-2, the J call TRBJ2-2; 7 nucleotides line up with TRBD1. From germline, CDR1 is LGHNA and CDR2 YNFKEQ. This CDR3 spans 16 amino acids. Unmatched junction bases numbered 8, after V lost 4 bases and J lost 3 bases. The DNA of the CDR3 is TGTGCCAGCAGCCCTCGACAGGGTGAGGACACCGGGGAGCTGTTTTTT. Translation: CASSPRQGEDTGELFF.

The V call is TRBV27, the J call TRBJ2-1, with TRBD2 matching over 11 bases. Germline V gives CDR1 MNHEY, CDR2 SMNVEV (reference sequence). The V and J ends lost 5 bases and 5 bases, in that order; junction bases with no gene match: 8. The CDR3 is made up of 16 amino acids. This CDR3 is CASSTETSGVNNEQFF. CDR3 nucleotide sequence: TGTGCCAGCAGTACCGAGACTAGCGGGGTGAACAATGAGCAGTTCTTC.

V and J are TRBV28 and TRBJ2-3, with D perhaps TRBD1 (5 bases). From germline, CDR1 is MDHEN and CDR2 SYDVKM. CDR3 length: 15 amino acids. V was trimmed by 3 bases and J by 2 bases, leaving 12 bases between them. The CDR3 nucleotides are TGTGCCAGCAGTTTGTCAGGGAACTTCACAGATACGCAGTATTTT. Protein product: CASSLSGNFTDTQYF.

This sequence joins TRBV7-3 and TRBJ2-5, with a tentative D call TRBD2 (5 bases). The CDR3 runs to 13 residues. Germline CDR1 SGHTA, CDR2 FQGTGA. V lost 2 bases to trimming and J lost 1 base, with 5 bases between them. CDR3 DNA sequence: TGTGCCAGCAGCTTACTAGCCCAAGAGACCCAGTACTTC. It codes for CASSLLAQETQYF.

V and J are TRBV11-2 and TRBJ2-4; D call uncertain. The germline V and J ends were trimmed by 4 bases and 0 bases, with 10 bases remaining between them. Germline V gene sequence: CDR1 SGHAT, CDR2 FQNNGV. The CDR3 loop spans 15 amino acids. CDR3: CASSWSTLAKNIQYF. DNA of the CDR3: TGTGCCAGCAGCTGGTCGACCTTAGCCAAAAACATTCAGTACTTC.

V gene TRBV25-1 combines with J gene TRBJ2-1; D unresolved. Germline values: CDR1 MGHDK, CDR2 SYGVNS. Trimming shortened V by 6 bases and J by 0 bases, and 12 bases separated the two germline ends. CDR3 length: 15 amino acids. The CDR3 DNA follows: TGTGCCAGCAGACCTCACTCCAACTCCTACAATGAGCAGTTCTTC. It specifies CASRPHSNSYNEQFF.

A few counts support this clone. The chain uses TRBV29-1 and TRBJ2-7; D might be TRBD1 (6 bases). From germline, CDR1 is SQVTM and CDR2 ANQGSEA. CDR3 length: 13 amino acids. The germline V and J ends were trimmed by 1 base and 4 bases, with 11 bases remaining between them. CDR3: CSVEGQGRYEQYF. The CDR3, as DNA: TGCAGCGTTGAAGGCCAGGGGAGATACGAGCAGTACTTC.

The rearrangement links TRBV6-6 to TRBJ2-1; 7 positions match TRBD1. There are 16 residues in the CDR3. The trim removed 2 bases at V and 8 bases at J, leaving 12 bases unmatched. The germline gives CDR1 MNHNY, CDR2 SVGAGI (reference sequence). For the CDR3, the DNA is TGTGCCAGCAGTTACGGGTTTGACAGGGTTGGTGATGAGCAGTTCTTC. As protein: CASSYGFDRVGDEQFF.

On this clone itself: The junction differs from germline at one of its ends, possibly a read error. The J gene is TRBJ2-1, the V gene TRBV10-3; D remains unclear. CDR1 is ENHRY and CDR2 is SYGVKD in the germline V gene. The CDR3 loop spans 14 amino acids. As DNA, the CDR3 is TGTGCCATCACCCCCTCTCGCGGTTACAACGAGCAGTTCTTC. As protein: CAITPSRGYNEQFF.

The chain is built from TRBV11-2 and TRBJ2-1; D gene ambiguous. Trimming stripped 1 base from V and 12 bases from J, with 13 bases between. This CDR3 contains 13 residues. The germline gives CDR1 SGHAT, CDR2 FQNNGV. This CDR3 is CASSLGRNAGQFF. The CDR3 DNA reads TGTGCCAGCAGCTTAGGCCGCAATGCTGGGCAGTTCTTC.

The chain joins TRBV3-1 (or the pseudogene TRBV3-2) to TRBJ2-7; D call uncertain. Germline V gene data show CDR1 as LGHDT and CDR2 as YNNKEL (reference sequence). This CDR3 comprises 14 residues. Trimming stripped 0 bases from V and 5 bases from J, with 11 bases between. CDR3 protein: CASSQDLVTNEQYF. CDR3 DNA sequence: TGTGCCAGCAGCCAAGATCTTGTCACTAACGAGCAGTACTTC.

V and J are TRBV4-2 and TRBJ2-2, with D perhaps being TRBD1 or TRBD2 (6 bases each). This CDR3 spans 16 amino acids. Germline V lookup: CDR1 LGHNA, CDR2 YNFKEQ. Trimming took off 0 bases at V and 6 bases at J, with 14 bases between the two ends. The chain's CDR3 is CASSQEFVGGPGELFF. The CDR3 bases are TGTGCCAGCAGCCAAGAGTTCGTAGGGGGGCCCGGGGAGCTGTTTTTT.

This rearrangement joins TRBV5-1 to TRBJ2-6, with D possibly TRBD1 on 6 matching bases. The V end was cut by 4 bases, the J end by 0 bases, with 14 bases between. The CDR3 has 17 residues. Germline-derived CDR1 and CDR2 are SGHRS and YFSETQ. As DNA, the CDR3 is TGCGCCAGCAGCCCACGGGACATATACTCTGGGGCCAACGTCCTGACTTTC. Translating gives CASSPRDIYSGANVLTF. The full variable domain, its missing parts supplied by reference TRBV5-1 and TRBJ2-6, is KAGVTQTPRYLIKTRGQQVTLSCSPISGHRSVSWYQQTPGQGLQFLFEYFSETQRNKGNFPGRFSGRQFSNSRSEMNVSTLELGDSALYLCASSPRDIYSGANVLTFGAGSRLTVL.

The chain joins TRBV6-2 or TRBV6-3 to TRBJ1-2; the match to TRBD1 covers 8 bases. CDR1 is MNHEY, CDR2 SVGEGT, per germline. There are 17 residues in the CDR3. V was pared by 4 bases and J by 3 bases, with 13 bases of the junction left unmatched. CDR3 coding DNA: TGTGCCAGCAGTTCTCCACCGGGACAGGAAAGGTACTATGGCTACACCTTC. This codes for CASSSPPGQERYYGYTF.

In this sample, this clone turned up a few times. The chain recombines TRBV3-1 (or the pseudogene TRBV3-2) with TRBJ1-5; no firm D call. CDR3 length equals 14 residues. The V end was cut by 2 bases, the J end by 5 bases, with 10 bases between. Germline V gene data show CDR1 as LGHDT and CDR2 as YNNKEL (reference sequence). Here the CDR3 reads CASSQLTGDQPQHF. The CDR3 coding sequence is TGTGCCAGCAGCCAATTAACCGGGGATCAGCCCCAGCATTTT.

The V call is TRBV19, the J call TRBJ1-2; possible D gene TRBD1, 6 bases. The germline CDR1 and CDR2 sequences are LNHDA and SQIVND (reference sequence). V was shortened by 9 bases and J by 4 bases, with 12 bases between the two germline ends. There are 12 residues in the CDR3. DNA of the CDR3: TGTGCCAGCAATACAGGGACCTATGGCTACACCTTC. Protein product: CASNTGTYGYTF.

This chain connects TRBV28 to TRBJ2-5; D is unresolved. This CDR3 has 15 residues. The germline CDR1 and CDR2 sequences are MDHEN and SYDVKM. The ends were cut back, 6 bases at V and 3 bases at J, with 17 bases in the middle. CDR3 loop: CASRSSRETKETQYF. Here the CDR3 DNA reads TGTGCCAGCAGAAGCAGTAGGGAAACTAAAGAGACCCAGTACTTC.

The CDR3 coding sequence is TGTGCCAGCTCACTTTGGACGGACAGGGGCCGTGCAACTAATGAAAAACTGTTTTTT. Its translation is CASSLWTDRGRATNEKLFF. The V call is TRBV18, the J call TRBJ1-4; TRBD1 matches 9 bases. Germline CDR1 is KGHSH and CDR2 is LQKENI. The CDR3 contains 19 residues. Trimming cost V 4 bases and J 0 bases; bases outside gene matches: 12.

For this clone: Other nucleotide sequences from this sample produce the same CDR3. The rearrangement joins TRBV12-3 or TRBV12-4 to TRBJ2-1; D unresolved. V was shortened by 3 bases and J by 4 bases, with 7 bases between the two germline ends. The CDR3 has 13 amino acids. DNA of the CDR3: TGTGCCAGCAGTTTTAGCCGTTACAATGAGCAGTTCTTC. It is translated as CASSFSRYNEQFF.

The gene calls are TRBV7-2 and TRBJ1-5; D unresolved. The CDR3 has 15 amino acids. Deletions cut 2 bases from V and 0 bases from J, with 8 bases between. CDR1 and CDR2 from the germline V gene are SGHTA and FQGNSA. This CDR3 is CASSLLRDSNQPQHF. CDR3 coding DNA: TGTGCCAGCAGCTTATTGCGGGATAGCAATCAGCCCCAGCATTTT.

The chain combines TRBV6-2 or TRBV6-3 with TRBJ1-6; possibly TRBD1 for D (6 bases). The CDR3 is made up of 18 amino acids. V gave up 0 bases and J gave up 4 bases, with 16 bases separating them. CDR1 and CDR2 (germline): MNHEY, SVGEGT. Written as DNA, the CDR3 is TGTGCCAGCAGTTACTCCGAGTCGTTGGGGGCTTATAATTCACCCCTCCACTTT. Translating it yields CASSYSESLGAYNSPLHF.

The sample holds one count of this clone. The chain combines TRBV12-3 or TRBV12-4 with TRBJ2-1; no firm D call. V lost 1 base and J lost 8, with 6 bases in between. The length of the CDR3 is 12 residues. The CDR3 sequence is CASSLGAHEQFF. The CDR3 coding sequence is TGTGCCAGCAGTTTAGGAGCCCATGAGCAGTTCTTC.

This clone turned up a few times. The J gene is TRBJ2-7, the V gene TRBV12-3 or TRBV12-4; 8 nucleotides align to TRBD1. J was trimmed by 4 bases and V by 6 bases; bases with no gene match: 2. This CDR3 is built from 12 residues. CDR3 bases: TGTGCCAGCAGAGACAGGGGTTACGAGCAGTACTTC. It codes for CASRDRGYEQYF.

The J gene is TRBJ2-5, the V gene TRBV10-2; no clear D gene. The ends were cut back, 6 bases at V and 3 bases at J, with 5 bases in the middle. The CDR3 contains 11 residues. Germline-derived CDR1 and CDR2 are WSHSY and SAAADI. This chain's CDR3 is CASSPEETQYF. The CDR3 DNA reads TGCGCCAGCAGCCCGGAAGAGACCCAGTACTTC.

J is TRBJ2-3 and V is TRBV7-2, with D uncertain. Trimming left V 6 bases short and J 4 bases short, with 11 bases between. Germline CDR1 is SGHTA and CDR2 is FQGNSA. The length of the CDR3 is 13 residues. The CDR3 sequence is CASSSDFSDTQYF. CDR3 DNA: TGTGCCAGCAGTTCTGACTTCTCAGATACGCAGTATTTT.

This clone occurred once. V usage is TRBV7-2 and J usage is TRBJ1-2; D might be TRBD1 (6 bases). Per germline, CDR1 SGHTA and CDR2 FQGNSA. V dropped 2 bases and J dropped 4 bases, with 11 bases sitting between them. The CDR3 runs to 14 residues. The CDR3 spells CASSLRGGVYGYTF. The DNA for the CDR3 is TGTGCCAGCAGCTTAAGGGGGGGAGTCTATGGCTACACCTTC.